Sequencing of this T cell receptor beta chain was carried out in a study of blood T cell repertoires in COVID-19 (dated by TCRdb to 2020 to 2021). Study-wide context: Samples covering the acute and convalescent phases of COVID-19 were provided by collaborators in the United States, Italy and Spain. The material from the prospective study consisted of cDNA or gDNA derived from T cells, B-cell-depleted T cells, or PBMCs. Subjects who had been exposed to COVID-19, were actively infected with it, or had recovered from it provided the deeply sampled blood TCRbeta repertoires that made up the dataset. The repertoires were released in a freely available public database intended as a resource for research on the immune response to SARS-CoV-2. The samples were drawn from two sources: the first 160 participants of the ongoing ImmuneRACE study, and some 1,300 subjects contributed by 6 global collaborators. Nearly every sample came with metadata listing a de-identified subject ID, COVID-19 status, age in years and sex. Where HLA class I and class II types were available, the types were taken from metadata supplied by the sample provider, not from assay-based typing. Overall results and qualifications from the work: The quantity of clinical and demographic metadata differed by source and by participant and was supplied without curation.

Concerning this clone itself: Its binding antigen is unknown. No quality values exist for individual bases; no much larger clone is one base distant.

Whole blood was collected in K2EDTA tubes by collaborating institutions according to the institutions' own protocols. Collaborator samples were shipped for TCRbeta analysis as frozen whole blood, isolated PBMCs, or DNA extracted from either sample type. Looking up the germline V gene yields CDR1 SNHLY and CDR2 FYNNEI. V ends up 4 bases short and J 14 bases short, with an unmatched junction base count of 5. The CDR3 measures 11 amino acids from cysteine to phenylalanine. Here the CDR3 DNA is all that survives: 33 bases in frame from base 1. TCRbeta CDR3 regions were amplified from genomic DNA using the immunoSEQ Assay, a bias-controlled multiplex PCR. Per the source publication's procedure: The number of nucleated cells in each sample was estimated by amplification of reference gene primers within the assay. Sequence reads were collapsed and filtered to measure the absolute abundance of every unique TCRbeta CDR3 rearrangement. For each sample, productive Simpson clonality was calculated by taking the square root of Simpson's diversity index across productive rearrangements. The table comes from immuneACCESS by way of TCRdb, which keeps in-frame sequences with V and J called. Part of the clones is missing from these tables; in studies checked, under half for an unresolved V gene and the rest for unknown reasons. V and J calls and clone size are copied from that table; D and trimming were computed from the DNA. The sample table shows some 210,000 clones, and roughly 82% are seen once. Of the sample, less than 15% is held by the ten largest clones.

The sequence was obtained from a woman in her thirties or forties with acute or convalescent COVID-19. The V gene is TRBV2 and the J gene is TRBJ2-3, with 8 bases aligning to TRBD1. The sample taken for sequencing was peripheral blood. The nucleotide sequence reads as follows: TGTGCCAGCAGTGGGACAGGGAGGTCGTATTTT. Its protein product is CASSGTGRSYF.